Included here is one TCR beta chain sequence, with context. The same CDR3 arises from other DNA sequences in this sample as well. Seattle-derived patients entered the study during active infection and were followed longitudinally. This entry belongs to a study of blood T cell repertoires in COVID-19. Looking at the study overall: Sample material is recorded as cDNA or gDNA derived from T cells, B-cell-depleted T cells, or PBMCs.

The V end was cut by 0 bases, the J end by 8 bases, with 6 bases between. CDR3 length equals 11 residues. The germline gives CDR1 GTSNPN, CDR2 SVGIG (reference sequence). Using immunoSEQ multiplex PCR, the repertoire was profiled, and TCRdb retains in-frame clones only, with some absent. The sample consists of 250,000 to 350,000 clones, roughly 83% of them appearing once. The chain has TRBV30 and TRBJ2-3, with D possibly TRBD2 on 5 matching bases. The sequenced sample was peripheral blood. The clonotype comes from a human donor with COVID-19, enrolled during active disease. The donor label of this sample is uncertain. Here the CDR3 reads CAWSVGGTQYF. The CDR3, as DNA: TGTGCCTGGAGTGTAGGAGGTACGCAGTATTTT.